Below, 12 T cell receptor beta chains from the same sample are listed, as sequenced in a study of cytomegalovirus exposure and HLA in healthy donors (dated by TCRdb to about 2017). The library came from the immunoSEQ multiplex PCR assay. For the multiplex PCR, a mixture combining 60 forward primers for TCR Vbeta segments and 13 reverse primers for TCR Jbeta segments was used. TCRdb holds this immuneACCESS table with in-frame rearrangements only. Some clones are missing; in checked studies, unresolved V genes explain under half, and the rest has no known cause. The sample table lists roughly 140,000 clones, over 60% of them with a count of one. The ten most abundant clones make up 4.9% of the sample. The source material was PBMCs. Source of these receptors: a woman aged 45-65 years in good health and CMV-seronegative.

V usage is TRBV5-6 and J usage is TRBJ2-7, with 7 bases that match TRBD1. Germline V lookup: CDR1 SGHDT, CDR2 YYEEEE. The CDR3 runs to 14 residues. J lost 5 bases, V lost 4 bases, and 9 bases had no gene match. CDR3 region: CASSKQGLRNEQYF. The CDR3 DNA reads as TGTGCCAGCAGCAAACAGGGGTTAAGGAACGAGCAGTACTTC.

In DNA form, the CDR3 reads TGTGCCAGCAGCCCAAACCGGGACAGTATCATCCTAAGCTCCTACAATGAGCAGTTCTTC. This sequence encodes CASSPNRDSIILSSYNEQFF. This sequence joins TRBV7-8 and TRBJ2-1; 7 bases are shared with TRBD1. Per the germline V gene, CDR1 is SGHVS and CDR2 is FQNEAQ. After removal of 5 bases from V and 0 bases from J, the junction contained 19 bases not matched to a gene. The CDR3 covers 20 residues.

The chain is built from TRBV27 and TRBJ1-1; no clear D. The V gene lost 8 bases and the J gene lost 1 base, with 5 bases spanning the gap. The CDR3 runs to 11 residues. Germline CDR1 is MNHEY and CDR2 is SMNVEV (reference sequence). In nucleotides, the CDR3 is TGTGCCAGCGGGCAGAACACTGAAGCTTTCTTT. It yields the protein CASGQNTEAFF.

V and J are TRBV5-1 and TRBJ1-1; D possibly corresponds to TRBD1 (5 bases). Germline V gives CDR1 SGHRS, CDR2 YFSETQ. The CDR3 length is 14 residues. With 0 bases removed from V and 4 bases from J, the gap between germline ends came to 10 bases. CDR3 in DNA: TGCGCCAGCAGCTTGGATGGGAGGGGCACTGAAGCTTTCTTT. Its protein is CASSLDGRGTEAFF.

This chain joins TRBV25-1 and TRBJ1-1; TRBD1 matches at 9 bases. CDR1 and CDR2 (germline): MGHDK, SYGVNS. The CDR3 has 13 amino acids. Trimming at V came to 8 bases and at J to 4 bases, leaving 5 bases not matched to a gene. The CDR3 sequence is CASRDRVATEAFF. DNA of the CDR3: TGTGCCAGCCGGGACAGGGTAGCCACTGAAGCTTTCTTT.

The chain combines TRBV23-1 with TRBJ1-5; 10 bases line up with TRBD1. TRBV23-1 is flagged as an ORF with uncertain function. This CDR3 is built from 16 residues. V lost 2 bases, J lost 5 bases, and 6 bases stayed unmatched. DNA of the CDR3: TGCGCCAGCAGTCAACCCGGGACAGGGGTTGATCAGCCCCAGCATTTT. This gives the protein CASSQPGTGVDQPQHF.

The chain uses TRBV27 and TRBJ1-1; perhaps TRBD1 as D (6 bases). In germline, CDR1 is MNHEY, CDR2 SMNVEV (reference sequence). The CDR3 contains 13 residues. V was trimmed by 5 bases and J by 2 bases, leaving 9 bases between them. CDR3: CASSKQGNTEAFF. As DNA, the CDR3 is TGTGCCAGCAGTAAACAGGGAAACACTGAAGCTTTCTTT.

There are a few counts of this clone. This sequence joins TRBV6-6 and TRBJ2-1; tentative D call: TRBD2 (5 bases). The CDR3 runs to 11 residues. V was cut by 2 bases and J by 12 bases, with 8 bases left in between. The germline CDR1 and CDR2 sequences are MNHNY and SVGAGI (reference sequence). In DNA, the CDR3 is TGTGCCAGCAGTTACGACTATCGGCAGTTCTTC. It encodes CASSYDYRQFF.

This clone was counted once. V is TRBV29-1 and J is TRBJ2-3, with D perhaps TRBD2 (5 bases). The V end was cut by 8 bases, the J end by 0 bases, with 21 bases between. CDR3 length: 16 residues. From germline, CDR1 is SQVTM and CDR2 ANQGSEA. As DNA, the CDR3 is TGCAGCTCTTGCCCCCGGGAAGACGATAGCACAGATACGCAGTATTTT. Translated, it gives CSSCPREDDSTDTQYF.

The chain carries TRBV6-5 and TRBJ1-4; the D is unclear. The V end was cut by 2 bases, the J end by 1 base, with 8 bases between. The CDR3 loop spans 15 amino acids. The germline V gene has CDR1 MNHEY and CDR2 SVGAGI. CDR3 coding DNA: TGTGCCAGCAGTTACCGGGAGGGAACTAATGAAAAACTGTTTTTT. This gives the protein CASSYREGTNEKLFF.

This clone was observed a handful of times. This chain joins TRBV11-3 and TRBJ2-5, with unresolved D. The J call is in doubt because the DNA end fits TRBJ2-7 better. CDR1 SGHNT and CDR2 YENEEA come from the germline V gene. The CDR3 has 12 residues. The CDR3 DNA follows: TGTGCCAGCAGCCGAGCCGGAGACGAGCAGTACTTC. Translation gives CASSRAGDEQYF.

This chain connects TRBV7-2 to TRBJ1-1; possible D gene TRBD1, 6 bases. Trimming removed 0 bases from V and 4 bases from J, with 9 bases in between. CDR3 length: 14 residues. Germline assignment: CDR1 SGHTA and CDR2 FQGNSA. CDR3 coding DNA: TGTGCCAGCAGCTTAGCGGCCAGGGGCACTGAAGCTTTCTTT. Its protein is CASSLAARGTEAFF.